The present T cell receptor beta chain was sequenced within a study of tumor-infiltrating lymphocytes in primary liver carcinoma. A primer matching the constant region was used to make TCR beta cDNA from approximately 520 ng of total RNA. Three nested multiplex PCR rounds, a slightly modified ARM-PCR method, built the TCR beta libraries. Amplification in the first two PCR rounds was performed using TRBV1-TRBV30 forward primers and a C-beta reverse primer for approximately 10 cycles each. TCRdb called the multiplex PCR reads again in MiXCR, with one record for every CDR3 protein. The data contain about 320,000 distinct CDR3 sequences, 55% to 65% of them singletons. Extraction also yielded germline DNA, while blood RNA was obtained from unsorted whole blood. Concerning this clonotype itself: A much larger clonotype is one base distant, so this may be a read error.

The CDR3 is 11 residues long. Germline CDR1 and CDR2: MNHNY and SVGAGI (reference sequence). Input material: peripheral blood. The receptor was derived from a man aged 40-49 years with primary liver carcinoma and hepatitis B virus infection. This chain uses TRBV6-6 with TRBJ2-5; 7 nucleotides align to TRBD1. The CDR3 DNA is TGTGCTGTCGACAGGGAGGAGACCCAGTACTTC. Its protein product is CAVDREETQYF.